The clone carrying this TCR beta chain was recorded many times. The antigen is not known. These data are taken from a study of T-cell memory formation after mild COVID-19. Notes on the study in general: Balance between CD4 and CD8 was seen in clones contracting day 15 to 85, and a CD4+ lean was seen in later expanders. Cross-reactive memory apparently joined, as some responding clones appeared in pre-infection memory. Contracting CD4+ clones sat mainly in CM and EM; CD8+ in EMRA.

J gave up 4 bases and V 5 bases, and 3 bases lay outside the gene matches. CDR3 length: 13 residues. In germline, CDR1 is SEHNR, CDR2 FQNEAQ (reference sequence). TCRdb called the 5' RACE reads again in MiXCR, with one record for every CDR3 protein. The sample gives about 290,000 distinct CDR3 sequences, around 15% of which show up once; roughly 20% is in the top ten. V is TRBV7-9 and J is TRBJ2-5, with 8 nucleotides matching TRBD2. The sequence was collected from a man aged 18-30 years who had mild COVID-19 (a few samples of this study predate the infection). Cell type and time point are not known. The sample comprised PBMCs or a T cell subset sorted from them (not recorded which). CDR3 sequence: CASSPREGETQYF. DNA for the CDR3: TGTGCCAGCAGCCCTCGGGAGGGAGAGACCCAGTACTTC.